The 7 T cell receptor beta chains below all came from one sample that was sequenced in a study of cytomegalovirus exposure and HLA in healthy donors. Primers included in the PCR were 60 Vbeta and 13 Jbeta primers. Some clones are missing from TCRdb's copy, which holds only in-frame ones; the method was immunoSEQ multiplex PCR. The sample consists of about 160,000 clones, roughly 80% of them appearing once. The specimen was PBMCs. These receptors were obtained from a man between 35 and 55 years old in good health and CMV-seronegative.

The chain recombines TRBV2 with TRBJ2-7, with no clear D. In germline, CDR1 is SNHLY, CDR2 FYNNEI. The CDR3 loop spans 11 amino acids. V was pared by 5 bases and J by 3 bases, with 5 bases between. In nucleotides, the CDR3 is TGTGCCAGCAGTTTTCGCTACGAGCAGTACTTC. Translating gives CASSFRYEQYF.

This clone has more than one count but fewer than ten. J is TRBJ2-5 and V is TRBV4-1, with D possibly being TRBD2 (5 bases). CDR1 and CDR2 (germline): MGHRA, YSYEKL. Between the trimmed V and J ends, which lost 2 bases and 6 bases, there was a span of 13 bases. The CDR3 consists of 14 residues. For the CDR3, the DNA is TGCGCCAGCAGCCAACTCGCGGCGGGCCAGACCCAGTACTTC. Residues: CASSQLAAGQTQYF.

V usage is TRBV5-8 and J usage is TRBJ1-6; D is unresolved. V gave up 4 bases and J gave up 7 bases, with 9 bases separating them. This CDR3 is built from 13 residues. The germline gives CDR1 SGHTS, CDR2 YDEGEE. CDR3 sequence reads: CASSLRRNSPLHF. The CDR3 coding sequence is TGTGCCAGCAGCCTCAGGAGGAATTCACCCCTCCACTTT.

The rearrangement uses TRBV5-1 and TRBJ2-7; D might be TRBD1 (6 bases). Germline CDR1 SGHRS, CDR2 YFSETQ. Trimming stripped 3 bases from V and 5 bases from J, with 12 bases between. The CDR3 covers 13 residues. The CDR3 region is CASSWENRDEQYF. CDR3 in DNA: TGCGCCAGCAGCTGGGAAAACAGGGACGAGCAGTACTTC.

The rearrangement links TRBV30 to TRBJ1-4; tentatively, D is TRBD1 (5 bases). This CDR3 is built from 14 residues. Trimming took off 1 base at V and 3 bases at J, with 9 bases between the two ends. CDR1 is GTSNPN and CDR2 is SVGIG in the germline V gene (reference sequence). The CDR3 protein is CAWSAGGPNEKLFF. DNA for the CDR3: TGTGCCTGGAGTGCGGGGGGTCCTAATGAAAAACTGTTTTTT.

The gene calls are TRBV7-9 and TRBJ2-3, with D perhaps matching TRBD1 (5 bases). Trimming removed 5 bases from V and 3 bases from J, with 15 bases in between. The CDR3 spans 15 residues. The germline CDR1 and CDR2 sequences are SEHNR and FQNEAQ (reference sequence). Here the CDR3 reads CASSDRTTVTDTQYF. In DNA form, the CDR3 reads TGTGCCAGCAGCGACCGGACGACAGTTACAGATACGCAGTATTTT.

The V call is TRBV15, the J call TRBJ2-7; TRBD1 might be the D (6 bases). Per the germline V gene, CDR1 is LNHNV and CDR2 is YYDKDF (reference sequence). The CDR3 sequence is 16 residues long. V lost 5 bases and J lost 3, with 20 bases in between. CDR3 nucleotide sequence: TGTGCCACCAGCGAGGATCGCCAGGGGAAAAACTACGAGCAGTACTTC. This gives the protein CATSEDRQGKNYEQYF. Based on the CDR3 plus reference TRBV15 and TRBJ2-7, the full variable domain is DAMVIQNPRYQVTQFGKPVTLSCSQTLNHNVMYWYQQKSSQAPKLLFHYYDKDFNNEADTPDNFQSRRPNTSFCFLDIRSPGLGDTAMYLCATSEDRQGKNYEQYFGPGTRLTVT.